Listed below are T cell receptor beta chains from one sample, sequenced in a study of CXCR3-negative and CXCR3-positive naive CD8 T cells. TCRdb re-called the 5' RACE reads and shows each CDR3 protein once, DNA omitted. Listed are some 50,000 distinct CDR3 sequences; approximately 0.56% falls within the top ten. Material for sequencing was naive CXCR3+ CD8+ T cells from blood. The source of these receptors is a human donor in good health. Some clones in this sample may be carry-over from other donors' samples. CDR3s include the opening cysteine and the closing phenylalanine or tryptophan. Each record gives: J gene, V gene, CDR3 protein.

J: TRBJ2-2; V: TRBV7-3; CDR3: CASGYQHTGELFF
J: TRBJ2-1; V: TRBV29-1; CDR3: CSVDLVLNNEQFF
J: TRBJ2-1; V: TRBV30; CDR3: CAWSPDGNNEQFF
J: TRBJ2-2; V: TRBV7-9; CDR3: CASSPNRMNTGEPFF
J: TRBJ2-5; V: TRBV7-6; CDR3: CASSSLLGNGETQYF
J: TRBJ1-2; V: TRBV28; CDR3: CASSLPRRAYVYTF
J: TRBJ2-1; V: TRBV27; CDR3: CASSLSEASGGNLNEQFF
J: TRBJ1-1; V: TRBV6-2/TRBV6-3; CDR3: CASTPGAGAMNTEAFF
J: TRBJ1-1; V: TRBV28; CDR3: CASSLRTGGPMNTEAFF
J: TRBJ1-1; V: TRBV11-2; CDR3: CASSLLPEVNTEAFF
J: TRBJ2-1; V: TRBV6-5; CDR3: CASSYRRGAGDEQFF
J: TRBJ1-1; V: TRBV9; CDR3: CASSQGGVNTEAFF
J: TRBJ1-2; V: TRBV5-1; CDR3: CASSLDRTQSYGYTF
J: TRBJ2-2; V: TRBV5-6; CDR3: CASSRDRGGNTGELFF
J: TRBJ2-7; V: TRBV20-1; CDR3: CSARQTEYEQYF
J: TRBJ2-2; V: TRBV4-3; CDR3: CASSQMGNTGELFF
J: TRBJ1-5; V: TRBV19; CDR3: CASSITEYSNQPQHF
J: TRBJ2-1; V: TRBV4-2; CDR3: CASSLPLVTADNEQFF
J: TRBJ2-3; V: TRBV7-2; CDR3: CASSLGTSGVTDTQYF
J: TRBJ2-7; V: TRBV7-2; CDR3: CASSFSGTAYEQYF
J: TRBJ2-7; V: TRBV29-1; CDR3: CSAEWTGGPYEQYF
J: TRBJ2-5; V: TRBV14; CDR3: CASSQDKLFKETQYF
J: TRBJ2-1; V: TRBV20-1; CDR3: CSATGDLYNEQFF
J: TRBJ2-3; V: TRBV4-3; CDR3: CASSQVWRGSTDTQYF
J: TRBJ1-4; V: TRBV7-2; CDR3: CASSPHDRGQDKLFF
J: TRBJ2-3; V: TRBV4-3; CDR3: CASSQDIGTLLTDTQYF
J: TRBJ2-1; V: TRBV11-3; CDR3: CASSLVYDGVHEQFF
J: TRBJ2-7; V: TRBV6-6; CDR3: CASSYGAAGEQYF
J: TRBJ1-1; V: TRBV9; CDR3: CASSVGGPLGPDTEAFF
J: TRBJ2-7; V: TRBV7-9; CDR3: CASSLEGDGYEQYF
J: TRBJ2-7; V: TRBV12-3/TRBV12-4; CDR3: CASSAGTASYEQYF
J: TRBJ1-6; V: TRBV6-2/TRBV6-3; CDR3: CASRRDYNSPLHF
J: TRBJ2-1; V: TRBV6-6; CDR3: CASSPPPGGINEQFF
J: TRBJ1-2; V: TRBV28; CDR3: CASSPFLQGIHYGYTF
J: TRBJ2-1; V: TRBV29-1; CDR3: CSVENEAGMDEQFF
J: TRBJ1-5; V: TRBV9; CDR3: CASSVDGQGFQPQHF
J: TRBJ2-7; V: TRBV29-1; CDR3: CSVELPDRAYEQYF
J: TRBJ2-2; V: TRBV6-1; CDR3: CASSDPTGELFF
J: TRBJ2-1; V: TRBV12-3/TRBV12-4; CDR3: CASRPDTSGDEQFF
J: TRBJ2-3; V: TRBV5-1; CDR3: CASSLGDSNTDTQYF
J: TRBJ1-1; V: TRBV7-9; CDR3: CASSRETAEAFF
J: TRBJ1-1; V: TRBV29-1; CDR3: CSDEPGDTEAFF
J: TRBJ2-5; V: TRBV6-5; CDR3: CASSYSGLATGETQYF
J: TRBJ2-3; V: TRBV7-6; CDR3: CASSSLGDISSSTDTQYF
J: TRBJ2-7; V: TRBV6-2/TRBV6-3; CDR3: CASSLGPLGDSLYEQYF
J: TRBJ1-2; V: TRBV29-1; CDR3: CSARSLTLGGYGYTF
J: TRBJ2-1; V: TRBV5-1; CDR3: CASSRIEGQGFGEQFF
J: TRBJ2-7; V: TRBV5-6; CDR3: CASSPMGNSYEQYF
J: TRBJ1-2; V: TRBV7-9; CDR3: CASSWPGPGGYTF
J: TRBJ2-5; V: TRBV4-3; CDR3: CASSQDGAGTQETQYF
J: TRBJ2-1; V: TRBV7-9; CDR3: CASSLLFGETSYNEQFF
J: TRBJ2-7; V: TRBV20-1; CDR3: CSAVGEDRGVRSYEQYF
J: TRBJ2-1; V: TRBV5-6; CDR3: CASSSHGTSASYNEQFF